These 20 T cell receptor beta chains were sequenced from one sample in a study of identical twins. TCRdb recomputed calls from the 5' RACE reads with MiXCR, one row per CDR3 protein. The data contain about 810,000 distinct CDR3 sequences, around an eighth of them singletons. This sample also belongs to another study, concerning yellow fever vaccine responses in identical twins.

The sample consisted of PBMCs. All receptors come from a woman between 18 and 30 years old in good health.

The gene calls are TRBV20-1 and TRBJ1-2, with D unclear. The CDR3 is 12 amino acids. The V end was cut by 3 bases, the J end by 6 bases, with 11 bases between. Germline CDR1 and CDR2: DFQATT and SNEGSKA (reference sequence). DNA of the CDR3: TGCAGTGCTAGCGACCGACTAAATGGCTACACCTTC. It codes for CSASDRLNGYTF.

This clonotype was detected many times. The V and J genes are TRBV18 and TRBJ2-1; D unresolved. Deletions cut 5 bases from V and 4 bases from J, with 9 bases between. CDR3 length: 13 residues. Germline V gives CDR1 KGHSH, CDR2 LQKENI. The CDR3 nucleotides read TGTGCCAGCTCAAACGACAATTACAATGAGCAGTTCTTC. Encoded protein: CASSNDNYNEQFF.

This clonotype was detected ten times or more. The gene calls are TRBV11-1 and TRBJ2-2, with TRBD2 as a possible D gene (5 bases). Germline V gene sequence: CDR1 SGHAT, CDR2 FQDESV (reference sequence). V was shortened by 0 bases and J by 5 bases, with 10 bases between the two germline ends. This CDR3 has 15 amino acids. CDR3 sequence (DNA): TGTGCCAGCAGCTTAGCCCCAACGGGGACCGGGGAGCTGTTTTTT. Amino acid sequence: CASSLAPTGTGELFF.

This clonotype was observed a few times. V and J are TRBV28 and TRBJ2-2, with 9 bases lining up with TRBD1. J was trimmed by 5 bases and V by 1 base; bases with no gene match: 2. CDR1 and CDR2 (germline): MDHEN, SYDVKM. The CDR3 spans 15 residues. CDR3 DNA: TGTGCCAGCAGTTTATCCGGACAGGGGACCGGGGAGCTGTTTTTT. This gives the protein CASSLSGQGTGELFF.

The chain has TRBV27 and TRBJ2-5; 7 nucleotides match TRBD2. V lost 5 bases, J lost 2 bases, and 8 bases stayed unmatched. Germline CDR1 MNHEY, CDR2 SMNVEV (reference sequence). The CDR3 is 15 residues long. In nucleotides, the CDR3 is TGTGCCAGCAGTCCTCGGACTAGTGATCAAGAGACCCAGTACTTC. This translates into CASSPRTSDQETQYF.

The chain carries TRBV12-3 or TRBV12-4 and TRBJ2-1; the D call may be TRBD1 or TRBD2 (5 bases each). The CDR3 extends over 15 amino acids. V lost 6 bases and J 7 bases, leaving 19 bases between the germline ends. The CDR3 nucleotides read TGTGCCAGCAGCCCCGGGACCAACTTTTGGAATGAGCAGTTCTTC. Amino acid sequence: CASSPGTNFWNEQFF.

This clonotype was seen more than once but under ten times. The chain combines TRBV27 with TRBJ1-1; no clear D gene. V shed 3 bases and J shed 4 bases, with 21 bases lying between them. Germline CDR1 and CDR2: MNHEY and SMNVEV (reference sequence). CDR3 length: 17 residues. The CDR3 nucleotides read TGTGCCAGCAGTTTCCTCATGACGGGGAAGGGAGTCACTGAAGCTTTCTTT. Protein product: CASSFLMTGKGVTEAFF.

This clonotype was seen a handful of times. The CDR3 sequence is CASSREKRNTGELFF. The CDR3 DNA reads TGCGCCAGCAGTCGGGAGAAGAGGAACACCGGGGAGCTGTTTTTT. V usage is TRBV5-1 and J usage is TRBJ2-2, with TRBD2 as a possible D gene (6 bases). Germline values: CDR1 SGHRS, CDR2 YFSETQ. There are 15 residues in the CDR3. Between the trimmed V and J ends, which lost 5 bases and 1 base, there was a span of 12 bases.

This clonotype has more than one count but fewer than ten. The genes are TRBV6-1 and TRBJ2-2, with 8 bases identical to TRBD1. V shed 4 bases and J 3 bases; nucleotides not matched to a gene: 1. This CDR3 is 14 amino acids long. Germline V gives CDR1 MNHNS, CDR2 SASEGT. CDR3: CASSATGDTGELFF. CDR3 in DNA: TGTGCCAGCAGTGCGACAGGGGACACCGGGGAGCTGTTTTTT.

This clonotype was counted only a few times. The genes are TRBV6-1 and TRBJ1-5, with a possible D match to TRBD1 (6 bases). The CDR3 totals 18 residues. The V gene's germline CDR1 is MNHNS and CDR2 SASEGT. With 5 bases removed from V and 1 base from J, the gap between germline ends came to 21 bases. The DNA for the CDR3 is TGTGCCAGCAGTATGGGGGGGGCAGGCGGGGGGAGCAATCAGCCCCAGCATTTT. Protein product: CASSMGGAGGGSNQPQHF.

This clonotype was seen only a few times. The CDR3, as DNA: TGTGCTGGGCGAGTGTACAATGAGCAGTTCTTC. It is translated as CAGRVYNEQFF. The V and J genes are TRBV2 and TRBJ2-1, with D uncertain. The CDR3 extends over 11 amino acids. Germline V gene sequence: CDR1 SNHLY, CDR2 FYNNEI.

This chain links TRBV7-6 with TRBJ2-7; 8 positions match TRBD2. The germline CDR1 and CDR2 sequences are SGHVS and FNYEAQ. The CDR3 extends over 14 amino acids. V was pared by 0 bases and J by 3 bases, with 1 base of the junction left unmatched. The CDR3 DNA reads as TGTGCCAGCAGCTTAGCTAGCGGGGACTACGAGCAGTACTTC. Its translation is CASSLASGDYEQYF.

This clonotype has just a few counts. The rearrangement links TRBV10-3 to TRBJ2-7; D perhaps matches TRBD2 (6 bases). CDR3 length: 14 amino acids. Germline CDR1 is ENHRY and CDR2 is SYGVKD. V lost 3 bases, J lost 3 bases, and 12 bases lay in between. The CDR3 loop is CAISDWAGNYEQYF. CDR3 sequence (DNA): TGTGCCATCAGTGATTGGGCGGGGAACTACGAGCAGTACTTC.

V and J are TRBV28 and TRBJ2-1, with D possibly being TRBD1 or TRBD2 (6 bases each). V was cut by 1 base and J by 7 bases, with 17 bases left in between. The CDR3 covers 16 residues. Germline assignment: CDR1 MDHEN and CDR2 SYDVKM. CDR3 sequence reads: CASSLFGGGPANEQFF. DNA for the CDR3: TGTGCCAGCAGTTTATTCGGTGGGGGGCCGGCTAATGAGCAGTTCTTC.

This clonotype came up many times. This chain joins TRBV12-3 or TRBV12-4 and TRBJ2-1, with 11 bases identical to TRBD2. J gave up 6 bases and V 3 bases, and 1 base lay outside the gene matches. This CDR3 is built from 14 residues. The CDR3 DNA follows: TGTGCCAGCAGTTTTACTAGCGGGGGCAATGAGCAGTTCTTC. Its protein is CASSFTSGGNEQFF.

This clonotype was seen repeatedly, ten times or more. The chain couples TRBV20-1 to TRBJ2-4; D may be TRBD1 or TRBD2 (5 bases each). Germline V gene data show CDR1 as DFQATT and CDR2 as SNEGSKA (reference sequence). V gave up 0 bases and J gave up 3 bases, with 15 bases separating them. CDR3 length equals 16 residues. CDR3 sequence reads: CSARDPGPEGKNIQYF. CDR3 sequence (DNA): TGCAGTGCTAGAGATCCGGGACCCGAGGGCAAAAACATTCAGTACTTC.

This chain links TRBV11-2 with TRBJ2-3; 10 bases align to TRBD1. V shed 5 bases and J 3 bases; nucleotides not matched to a gene: 8. CDR1 and CDR2 (germline): SGHAT, FQNNGV. The CDR3 has 16 amino acids. CDR3 loop: CASSPETGGGTDTQYF. The DNA of the CDR3 is TGTGCCAGCAGCCCCGAGACAGGGGGCGGAACAGATACGCAGTATTTT.

This clonotype was counted a few times. V gene TRBV5-6 combines with J gene TRBJ2-1, with D possibly TRBD1 on 5 matching bases. With 0 bases removed from V and 10 bases from J, the gap between germline ends came to 11 bases. CDR1 is SGHDT and CDR2 is YYEEEE in the germline V gene. The CDR3 loop spans 13 amino acids. Here the CDR3 DNA reads TGTGCCAGCAGCTTGGGGGGCCCCTCCGAGCAGTTCTTC. It is translated as CASSLGGPSEQFF.

The rearrangement uses TRBV5-1 and TRBJ2-1; TRBD2 matches 10 bases. Germline trimming cut 0 bases from V and 1 base from J; bases unmatched to any gene: 7. Germline V gene sequence: CDR1 SGHRS, CDR2 YFSETQ. This CDR3 has 18 residues. The CDR3 DNA reads as TGCGCCAGCAGCTTGGCTAGGTCGACTAGCGGGTCCTACAATGAGCAGTTCTTC. This sequence encodes CASSLARSTSGSYNEQFF.

This clonotype was counted only a few times. V usage is TRBV11-2 and J usage is TRBJ2-4; D gene ambiguous. CDR3 length equals 16 residues. With 3 bases removed from V and 0 bases from J, the gap between germline ends came to 12 bases. The germline V gene has CDR1 SGHAT and CDR2 FQNNGV. CDR3 amino acids: CASSFPQSLAKNIQYF. Here the CDR3 DNA reads TGTGCCAGCAGCTTCCCCCAGAGCCTAGCCAAAAACATTCAGTACTTC.